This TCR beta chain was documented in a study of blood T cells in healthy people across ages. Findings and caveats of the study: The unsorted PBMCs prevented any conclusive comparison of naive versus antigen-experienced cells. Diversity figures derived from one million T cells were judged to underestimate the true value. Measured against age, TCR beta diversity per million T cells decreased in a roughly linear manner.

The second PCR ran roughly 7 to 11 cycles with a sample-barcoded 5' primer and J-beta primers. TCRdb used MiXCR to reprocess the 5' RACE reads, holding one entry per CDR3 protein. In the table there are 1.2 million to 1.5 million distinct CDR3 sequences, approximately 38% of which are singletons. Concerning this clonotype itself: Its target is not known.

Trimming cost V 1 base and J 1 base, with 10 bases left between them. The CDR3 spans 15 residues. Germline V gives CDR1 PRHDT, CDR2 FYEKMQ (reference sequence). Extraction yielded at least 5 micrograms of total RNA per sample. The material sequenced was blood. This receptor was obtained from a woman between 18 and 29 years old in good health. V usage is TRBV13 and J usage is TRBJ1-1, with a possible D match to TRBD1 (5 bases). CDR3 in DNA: TGTGCCAGCAGCTTAGAGGGCAGGGCGAACACTGAAGCTTTCTTT. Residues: CASSLEGRANTEAFF. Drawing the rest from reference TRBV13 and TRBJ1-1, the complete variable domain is AAGVIQSPRHLIKEKRETATLKCYPIPRHDTVYWYQQGPGQDPQFLISFYEKMQSDKGSIPDRFSAQQFSDYHSELNMSSLELGDSALYFCASSLEGRANTEAFFGQGTRLTVV.